These 2 T cell receptor beta chains were all obtained from the same sample, sequenced in a study of OX40 agonist ivuxolimab in advanced cancers. Data came from immunoSEQ multiplex PCR; TCRdb stores just in-frame clones and leaves some out. Altogether approximately 73,000 clones are present, roughly 88% being singletons, with the ten largest covering more than 2.5%. Source: CD4+ or CD8+ T cells sorted from blood, taken in a trial of the OX40 agonist ivuxolimab. These TCRs come from an adult with an advanced solid tumor such as melanoma, head and neck, liver or kidney cancer.

A note on this clone: The junction departs from germline at one end; a sequencing error may be responsible. The genes are TRBV4-1 and TRBJ2-1; tentatively, D is TRBD2 (6 bases). This CDR3 has 15 residues. CDR1 is MGHRA, CDR2 YSYEKL, per germline. CDR3 loop: CASGQEVTGDNEQFF. CDR3 coding DNA: TGCGCCAGCGGCCAAGAGGTCACGGGGGACAATGAGCAGTTCTTC.

The gene calls are TRBV11-2 and TRBJ1-5; D remains ambiguous. This CDR3 is 13 amino acids long. V was clipped by 5 bases and J by 9 bases, with 14 bases between them. Germline V CDR1 and CDR2: SGHAT, FQNNGV. The CDR3 region has the DNA TGTGCCAGCAGCCCTGAAGGTTTCGGGCCCCAGCATTTT. Translating it yields CASSPEGFGPQHF.